This TCR beta chain was captured in a study of shared clonotypes between healthy human individuals. Profiling relied on immunoSEQ multiplex PCR, and the TCRdb table lists in-frame clones only, not all of them. The sample shows 1.5 million to 1.9 million clones, 95% to 99% of them seen only once. The CDR3 sequence is 13 residues long. The V end was cut by 2 bases, the J end by 7 bases, with 11 bases between. Per germline, CDR1 LNHDA and CDR2 SQIVND (reference sequence). On this clone itself: The antigen is unknown.

The study's findings and limits: Sorted-subset sequencing, rarefaction showed, was incomplete despite large depth. For naive CD4 cells, around 5.1% of clonotypes were shared across a few donors. Estimated richness was generally greater in naive than memory subsets.

The sequenced sample consisted of naive CD4+ T cells sorted from blood. Subset: CD45RA+ positively selected. This clonotype originated in a man aged 25-45 years in good health. This chain connects TRBV19 to TRBJ1-2, with no clear D. CDR3 amino acids: CASSIRAGRGYTF. DNA for the CDR3: TGTGCCAGTAGTATAAGGGCCGGCCGTGGCTACACCTTC.